This TCR beta chain was captured in a study of CD8 T cells in Susac syndrome. Comment on this clonotype: Its antigen is unknown.

It was negative isolation that provided the CD8+ and CD4+ T cells, whereas TEMRA cells were enriched by FACS. The CDR3 covers 13 residues. Germline CDR1 is DFQATT and CDR2 is SNEGSKA (reference sequence). V was cut by 0 bases and J by 12 bases, with 17 bases left in between. RNA, at roughly 0.45 to 1 ug, was reverse transcribed with random hexamers. The immunoSEQ assay covered 54 Vbeta and 13 Jbeta segments for CDR3. TCRdb used MiXCR to reprocess the immunoSEQ multiplex PCR reads, holding one entry per CDR3 protein. Of 200,000 to 250,000 distinct CDR3 sequences listed, less than 95% are singletons. Study findings and constraints: In Susac syndrome, CD4+ T cell repertoires lacked any clonal expansion. As acknowledged by the study, its TCR sequencing and HLA analysis included a relatively small number of individuals.

Sequences were obtained from CD4+ T cells from PBMCs. The rearrangement links TRBV20-1 to TRBJ1-1; D is undetermined. The sequence derives from a human donor with Susac syndrome. CDR3 sequence (DNA): TGCAGTGCTAGAGAGAGAGGCCGGGAGGGAACTTTCTTT. Encoded protein: CSARERGREGTFF.